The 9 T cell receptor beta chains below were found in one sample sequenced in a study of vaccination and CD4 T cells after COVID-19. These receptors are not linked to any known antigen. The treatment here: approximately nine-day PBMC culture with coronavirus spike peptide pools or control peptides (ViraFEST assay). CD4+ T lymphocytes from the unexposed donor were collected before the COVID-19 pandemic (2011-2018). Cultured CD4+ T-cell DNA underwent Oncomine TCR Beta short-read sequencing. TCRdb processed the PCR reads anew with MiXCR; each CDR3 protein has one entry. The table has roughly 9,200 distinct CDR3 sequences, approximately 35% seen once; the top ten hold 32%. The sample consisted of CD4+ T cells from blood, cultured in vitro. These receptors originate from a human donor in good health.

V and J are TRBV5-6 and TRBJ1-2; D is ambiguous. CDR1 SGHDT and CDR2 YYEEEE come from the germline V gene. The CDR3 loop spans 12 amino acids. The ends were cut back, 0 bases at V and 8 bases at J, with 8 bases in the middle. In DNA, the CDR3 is TGTGCCAGCAGCTTGGAGTTTTACGGCTACACCTTC. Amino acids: CASSLEFYGYTF.

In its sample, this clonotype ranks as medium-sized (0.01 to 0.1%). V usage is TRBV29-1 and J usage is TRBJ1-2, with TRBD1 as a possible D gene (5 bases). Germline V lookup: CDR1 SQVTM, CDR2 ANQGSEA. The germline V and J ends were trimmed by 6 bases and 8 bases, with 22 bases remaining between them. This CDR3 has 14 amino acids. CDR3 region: CSVKTVLGVGGYTF. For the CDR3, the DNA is TGCAGCGTAAAGACAGTATTGGGGGTTGGAGGCTACACCTTC.

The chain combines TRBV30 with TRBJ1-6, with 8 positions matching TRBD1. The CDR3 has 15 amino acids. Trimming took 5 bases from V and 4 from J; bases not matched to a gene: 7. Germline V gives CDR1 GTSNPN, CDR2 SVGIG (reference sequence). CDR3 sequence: CAWAPWTGYNSPLHF. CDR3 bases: TGTGCCTGGGCCCCATGGACAGGGTATAATTCACCCCTCCACTTT.

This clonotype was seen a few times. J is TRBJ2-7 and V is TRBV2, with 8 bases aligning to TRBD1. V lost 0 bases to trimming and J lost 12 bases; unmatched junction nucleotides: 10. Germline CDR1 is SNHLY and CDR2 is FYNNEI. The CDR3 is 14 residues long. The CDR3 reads CASSEAPAGGPTYF. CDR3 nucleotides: TGTGCCAGCAGTGAAGCGCCTGCAGGGGGCCCTACGTACTTC.

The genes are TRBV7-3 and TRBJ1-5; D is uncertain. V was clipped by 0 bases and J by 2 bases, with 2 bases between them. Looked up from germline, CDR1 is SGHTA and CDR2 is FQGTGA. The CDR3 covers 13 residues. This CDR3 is CASSLTRNQPQHF. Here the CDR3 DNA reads TGTGCCAGCAGCTTAACCCGCAATCAGCCCCAGCATTTT.

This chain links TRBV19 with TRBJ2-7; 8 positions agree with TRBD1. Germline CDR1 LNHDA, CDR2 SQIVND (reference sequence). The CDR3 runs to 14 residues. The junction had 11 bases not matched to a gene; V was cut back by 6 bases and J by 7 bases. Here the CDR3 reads CASSQGQGFAEQYF. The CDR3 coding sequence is TGTGCCAGTAGCCAAGGACAGGGTTTTGCTGAGCAGTACTTC.

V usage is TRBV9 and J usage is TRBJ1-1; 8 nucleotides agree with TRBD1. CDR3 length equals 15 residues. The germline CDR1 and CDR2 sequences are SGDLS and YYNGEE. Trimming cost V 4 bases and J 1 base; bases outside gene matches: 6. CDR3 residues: CASSPRTGSNTEAFF. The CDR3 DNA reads TGTGCCAGCAGCCCCAGGACAGGGTCGAACACTGAAGCTTTCTTT.

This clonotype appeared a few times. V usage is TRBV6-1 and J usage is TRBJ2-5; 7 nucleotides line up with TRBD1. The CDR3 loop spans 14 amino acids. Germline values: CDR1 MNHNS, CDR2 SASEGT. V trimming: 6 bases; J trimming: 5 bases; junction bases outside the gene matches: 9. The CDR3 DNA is TGTGCCAGCAGAGAACCGGGACAGTGGGAGACCCAGTACTTC. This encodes CASREPGQWETQYF.

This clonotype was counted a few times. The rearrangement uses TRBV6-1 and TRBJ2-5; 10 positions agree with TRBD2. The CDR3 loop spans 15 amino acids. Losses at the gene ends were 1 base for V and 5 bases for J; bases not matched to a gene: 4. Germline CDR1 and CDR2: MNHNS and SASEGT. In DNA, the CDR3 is TGTGCCAGCAGTGAAGGAAGCGGGGGGGTGGAGACCCAGTACTTC. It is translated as CASSEGSGGVETQYF.